There are many counts of the clone carrying this TCR beta chain. What it recognizes is unknown. The CDR3 runs 14 residues. The junction had 4 bases not matched to a gene; V was cut back by 3 bases and J by 5 bases. CDR1 and CDR2 (germline): SGHTA, FQGNSA. This entry belongs to a study of T cells after yellow fever vaccination. Production of TCR cDNA was by 5'RACE template switching, which also added a universal primer site and UMIs. TCRdb re-derived calls from the 5' RACE reads in MiXCR, one entry per CDR3 protein. The sample has approximately 69,000 distinct CDR3 sequences, roughly 6% seen once. Whole-study results and caveats: The study re-detected most primary-vaccination clones after the booster (approximately 96% CD4, roughly 85% CD8).

The sample here was CD4+ T cells sorted from PBMCs, taken more than 13 days after the first yellow fever vaccination. The J gene is TRBJ2-5, the V gene TRBV7-2; TRBD2 aligns across 9 bases. This TCR derives from a man aged 18 to 29 who received the YFV17D yellow fever vaccine. The chain's CDR3 is CASSFGGGAETQYF. The DNA of the CDR3 is TGTGCCAGCAGCTTTGGCGGGGGGGCGGAGACCCAGTACTTC. The whole variable domain, filled in from reference TRBV7-2 and TRBJ2-5, reads GAGVSQSPSNKVTEKGKDVELRCDPISGHTALYWYRQSLGQGLEFLIYFQGNSAPDKSGLPSDRFSAERTGGSVSTLTIQRTQQEDSAVYLCASSFGGGAETQYFGPGTRLLVL.